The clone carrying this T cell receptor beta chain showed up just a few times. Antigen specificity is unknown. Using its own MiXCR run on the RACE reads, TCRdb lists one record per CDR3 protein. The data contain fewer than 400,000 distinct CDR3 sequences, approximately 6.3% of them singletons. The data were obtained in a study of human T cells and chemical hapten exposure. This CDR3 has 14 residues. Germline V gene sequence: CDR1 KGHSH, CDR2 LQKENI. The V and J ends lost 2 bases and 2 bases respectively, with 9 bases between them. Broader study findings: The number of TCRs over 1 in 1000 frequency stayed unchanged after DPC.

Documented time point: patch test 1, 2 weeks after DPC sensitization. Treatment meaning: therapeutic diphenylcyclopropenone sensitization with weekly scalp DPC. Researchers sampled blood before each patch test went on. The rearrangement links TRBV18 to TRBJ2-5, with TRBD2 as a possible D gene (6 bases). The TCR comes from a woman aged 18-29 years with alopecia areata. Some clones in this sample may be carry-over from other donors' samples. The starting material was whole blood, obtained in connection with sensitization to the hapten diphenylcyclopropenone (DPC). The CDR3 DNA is TGTGCCAGCTCACCAGGGGACTGGCAAGAGACCCAGTACTTC. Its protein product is CASSPGDWQETQYF. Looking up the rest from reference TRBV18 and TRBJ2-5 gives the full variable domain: NAGVMQNPRHLVRRRGQEARLRCSPMKGHSHVYWYRQLPEEGLKFMVYLQKENIIDESGMPKERFSAEFPKEGPSILRIQQVVRGDSAAYFCASSPGDWQETQYFGPGTRLLVL.